Listed below are T cell receptor beta chains from one sample, sequenced in a study of cytomegalovirus exposure and HLA in healthy donors. Profiling relied on immunoSEQ multiplex PCR, and the TCRdb table lists in-frame clones only, not all of them. The data hold 120,000 to 150,000 clones, with approximately 80% observed a single time. Sequenced input: PBMCs. Source of these receptors: a woman aged 40 to 50 in good health and CMV-seropositive. Both conserved end residues are part of each CDR3. The D gene is left open where the match is weak. The listing skips clone size in some rows; elsewhere it reads once, few, many or a size class.

abundance | j_gene | v_gene | d_gene | CDR3aa | CDR3nt
- | TRBJ2-3 | TRBV7-2 | TRBD2 | CASSRRGAGDPDTQYF | TGTGCCAGCAGCAGGAGAGGGGCGGGAGATCCAGATACGCAGTATTTT
few | TRBJ1-4 | TRBV5-4 | - | CASSLTDATNEKLFF | TGTGCCAGCAGCTTGACAGACGCAACTAATGAAAAACTGTTTTTT
- | TRBJ2-3 | TRBV9 | - | CASSVSSGHSDTQYF | TGTGCCAGCAGCGTAAGCTCGGGTCATTCAGATACGCAGTATTTT
- | TRBJ1-1 | TRBV5-1 | - | CASSFQGVNTEAFF | TGCGCCAGCAGCTTTCAGGGCGTGAACACTGAAGCTTTCTTT
- | TRBJ2-7 | TRBV4-1 | - | CASSLGGDYEQYF | TGCGCCAGCAGCCTAGGAGGTGACTACGAGCAGTACTTC
- | TRBJ2-1 | TRBV25-1 | TRBD1 | CASSGGTGNNEQFF | TGTGCCAGCAGTGGGGGGACAGGGAACAATGAGCAGTTCTTC
- | TRBJ2-1 | TRBV7-8 | - | CASSLARNEQFF | TGTGCCAGCAGCTTAGCGCGCAATGAGCAGTTCTTC
- | TRBJ2-1 | TRBV6-1 | - | CASRTRASEYNEQFF | TGTGCCAGCAGAACTAGGGCTAGCGAGTACAATGAGCAGTTCTTC
once | TRBJ2-1 | TRBV7-9 | - | CASSLRDSNNEQFF | TGTGCCAGCAGCCTCCGGGACTCCAACAATGAGCAGTTCTTC
- | TRBJ2-7 | TRBV2 | - | CASNPDTSYEQYF | TGTGCCAGCAATCCGGACACATCCTACGAGCAGTACTTC
- | TRBJ2-7 | TRBV10-2 | TRBD2 | CASNSGRASGEQYF | TGCGCCAGCAACAGCGGGAGGGCCTCAGGCGAGCAGTACTTC
- | TRBJ1-5 | TRBV10-3 | - | CAISEFSYSNQPQHF | TGTGCCATCAGTGAGTTTTCCTATAGCAATCAGCCCCAGCATTTT
few | TRBJ1-1 | TRBV18 | TRBD1 | CASSEGQGVTEAFF | TGTGCCAGCTCCGAGGGACAGGGTGTGACTGAAGCTTTCTTT
once | TRBJ1-5 | TRBV28 | - | CASSLHLNPGTSTDSNQPQHF | TGTGCCAGCAGTTTACACCTAAACCCCGGGACATCCACGGACAGCAATCAGCCCCAGCATTTT
- | TRBJ2-4 | TRBV5-1 | TRBD1 | CASSLIPTGEENIQYF | TGCGCCAGCAGCTTAATCCCGACAGGGGAGGAAAACATTCAGTACTTC
- | TRBJ1-5 | TRBV10-2 | - | CASSGQGQGQPQHF | TGCGCCAGCAGTGGGCAGGGGCAGGGTCAGCCCCAGCATTTT
- | TRBJ2-7 | TRBV5-6 | - | CASSSRGPVGDSYEQYF | TGTGCCAGCAGCTCCCGAGGGCCGGTTGGGGACTCCTACGAGCAGTACTTC
- | TRBJ1-1 | TRBV19 | - | CASVRRGSTEAFF | TGTGCCAGTGTCAGGAGGGGATCAACTGAAGCTTTCTTT
- | TRBJ2-7 | TRBV10-3 | TRBD2 | CAIRGTSGLGSSYEQYF | TGTGCCATCCGGGGGACTAGCGGGTTAGGGAGCTCCTACGAGCAGTACTTC
- | TRBJ2-1 | TRBV7-6 | - | CASSSPGGSAWGNEQFF | TGTGCCAGCAGCTCCCCAGGGGGGTCTGCGTGGGGCAATGAGCAGTTCTTC